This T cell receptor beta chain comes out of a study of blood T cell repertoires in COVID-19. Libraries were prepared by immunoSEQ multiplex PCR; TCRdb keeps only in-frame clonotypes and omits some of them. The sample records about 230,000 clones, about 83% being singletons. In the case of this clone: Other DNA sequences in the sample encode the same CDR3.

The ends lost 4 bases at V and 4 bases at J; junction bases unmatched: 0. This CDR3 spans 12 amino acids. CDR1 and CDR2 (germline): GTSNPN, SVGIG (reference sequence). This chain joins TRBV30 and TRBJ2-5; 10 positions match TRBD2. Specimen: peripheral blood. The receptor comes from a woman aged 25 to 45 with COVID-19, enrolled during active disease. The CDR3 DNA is TGTGCCTGGACTAGCGGGGGAGAGACCCAGTACTTC. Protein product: CAWTSGGETQYF.